Each of the 23 T cell receptor beta chains below was sequenced from the same sample in a study of cytomegalovirus exposure and HLA in healthy donors. The table came from immunoSEQ multiplex PCR; TCRdb's copy has only in-frame clones and leaves some out. The data contain 150,000 to 180,000 clones, 80% to 90% of them singletons. Material: PBMCs. Source of these receptors: a man aged 18 to 30 in good health and CMV-seropositive.

This CDR3 is CASSVRENLGYTF. DNA of the CDR3: TGTGCCAGCAGCGTCAGGGAAAATCTGGGCTACACCTTC. V gene TRBV7-9 combines with J gene TRBJ1-2, with D possibly matching TRBD1 (5 bases). V dropped 5 bases and J dropped 8 bases, with 15 bases sitting between them. Germline V gene sequence: CDR1 SEHNR, CDR2 FQNEAQ (reference sequence). This CDR3 comprises 13 residues.

The CDR3 loop reads CASSPTSGYSYEQYF. CDR3 nucleotides: TGCGCCAGCAGCCCAACAAGCGGCTATTCCTACGAGCAGTACTTC. The chain links TRBV4-3 to TRBJ2-7, with D possibly matching TRBD2 (5 bases). Germline assignment: CDR1 LGHNA and CDR2 YSLEER. This CDR3 contains 15 residues. Trimming took 4 bases from V and 1 from J, leaving 14 bases between them.

The chain is built from TRBV29-1 and TRBJ2-6; D is possibly TRBD2 (5 bases). The germline V gene encodes CDR1 SQVTM and CDR2 ANQGSEA. V shed 1 base and J shed 0 bases, with 13 bases lying between them. The CDR3 sequence is 17 residues long. For the CDR3, the DNA is TGCAGCGTTGAAGGAGGGCCCCGGACCTCTGGGGCCAACGTCCTGACTTTC. This translates into CSVEGGPRTSGANVLTF.

The chain is built from TRBV5-1 and TRBJ1-2; 12 bases line up with TRBD1. Germline V gene lookup returns CDR1 SGHRS and CDR2 YFSETQ. V dropped 3 bases and J dropped 2; count of bases not matched to a gene: 2. This CDR3 contains 15 residues. The CDR3 loop is CASSSGQGANYGYTF. The CDR3 DNA sequence: TGCGCCAGCAGCTCGGGACAGGGGGCGAACTATGGCTACACCTTC.

The chain uses TRBV7-2 and TRBJ2-3; D gene unclear. CDR1 is SGHTA and CDR2 is FQGNSA in the germline V gene. V was shortened by 3 bases and J by 10 bases, with 11 bases between the two germline ends. The CDR3 spans 12 residues. CDR3 DNA: TGTGCCAGCAGCTTGTCCCAGTCTGCGCAGTATTTT. Its translation is CASSLSQSAQYF. The whole variable domain, remainder taken from reference TRBV7-2 and TRBJ2-3, is GAGVSQSPSNKVTEKGKDVELRCDPISGHTALYWYRQSLGQGLEFLIYFQGNSAPDKSGLPSDRFSAERTGGSVSTLTIQRTQQEDSAVYLCASSLSQSAQYFGPGTRLTVL.

V and J are TRBV9 and TRBJ1-1, with 9 bases matching TRBD1. Germline-derived CDR1 and CDR2 are SGDLS and YYNGEE. V trimming: 7 bases; J trimming: 4 bases; junction bases outside the gene matches: 8. This CDR3 is built from 14 residues. The CDR3 loop reads CASSTTGGSTEAFF. CDR3 in DNA: TGTGCCAGCTCGACAACAGGGGGCTCCACTGAAGCTTTCTTT.

The chain combines TRBV5-6 with TRBJ1-2; D remains ambiguous. V lost 1 base and J 2 bases, leaving 12 bases between the germline ends. The germline V gene encodes CDR1 SGHDT and CDR2 YYEEEE. The CDR3 is 15 amino acids. Here the CDR3 reads CASSLLGGENYGYTF. CDR3 DNA: TGTGCCAGCAGCTTGTTGGGCGGGGAAAACTATGGCTACACCTTC. Based on the CDR3 plus reference TRBV5-6 and TRBJ1-2, the full variable domain is DAGVTQSPTHLIKTRGQQVTLRCSPKSGHDTVSWYQQALGQGPQFIFQYYEEEERQRGNFPDRFSGHQFPNYSSELNVNALLLGDSALYLCASSLLGGENYGYTFGSGTRLTVV.

This rearrangement joins TRBV9 to TRBJ2-7; TRBD1 aligns across 9 bases. The ends lost 3 bases at V and 6 bases at J; junction bases unmatched: 7. The germline gives CDR1 SGDLS, CDR2 YYNGEE. The CDR3 loop spans 14 amino acids. The CDR3 DNA sequence: TGTGCCAGCAGCGCGGGGACAGGGAGGCGCGAGCAGTACTTC. It specifies CASSAGTGRREQYF.

By share of the sample, this clone is medium-sized. The CDR3 DNA reads as TGTGCCAGCAGTTACTCGCGACTAGCGTCAGATACGCAGTATTTT. It codes for CASSYSRLASDTQYF. The V gene is TRBV6-5, the J gene TRBJ2-3; 8 bases map to TRBD2. Trimming took 0 bases from V and 4 from J; bases not matched to a gene: 3. The CDR3 is 15 amino acids. Germline CDR1 is MNHEY and CDR2 is SVGAGI.

The gene calls are TRBV27 and TRBJ1-1; D possibly corresponds to TRBD1 (6 bases). The length of the CDR3 is 13 residues. V shed 6 bases and J shed 3 bases, with 11 bases lying between them. The germline V gene encodes CDR1 MNHEY and CDR2 SMNVEV (reference sequence). The CDR3 loop is CASRGGLYTEAFF. DNA of the CDR3: TGTGCCAGCAGGGGGGGGCTGTACACTGAAGCTTTCTTT.

CDR3 in amino acids: CASSFYGGTYEQYF. The CDR3 DNA reads TGTGCCAGCAGCTTCTACGGAGGCACCTACGAGCAGTACTTC. The chain joins TRBV7-9 to TRBJ2-7, with D maybe TRBD2 (5 bases). Germline-derived CDR1 and CDR2 are SEHNR and FQNEAQ (reference sequence). V was cut by 3 bases and J by 2 bases, with 11 bases left in between. There are 14 residues in the CDR3. The whole variable domain, remainder taken from reference TRBV7-9 and TRBJ2-7, is DTGVSQNPRHKITKRGQNVTFRCDPISEHNRLYWYRQTLGQGPEFLTYFQNEAQLEKSRLLSDRFSAERPKGSFSTLEIQRTEQGDSAMYLCASSFYGGTYEQYFGPGTRLTVT.

This clone was observed once. The chain carries TRBV13 and TRBJ2-3; 14 nucleotides match TRBD2. Germline values: CDR1 PRHDT, CDR2 FYEKMQ (reference sequence). CDR3 size: 17 residues. V was clipped by 0 bases and J by 6 bases; unmatched bases: 5. The CDR3 DNA reads as TGTGCCAGCAGCTTAGGAAGACTAGCGGGGGGGCGTGATACGCAGTATTTT. As protein: CASSLGRLAGGRDTQYF.

The chain recombines TRBV7-9 with TRBJ2-1; TRBD1 matches 10 bases. Germline lookup yields CDR1 SEHNR and CDR2 FQNEAQ (reference sequence). CDR3 length: 16 amino acids. Germline trimming cut 5 bases from V and 9 bases from J; bases unmatched to any gene: 13. CDR3 region: CASSPGTGEEGGEQFF. The CDR3 region has the DNA TGTGCCAGCAGCCCAGGGACAGGGGAAGAAGGAGGTGAGCAGTTCTTC.

The V and J genes are TRBV30 and TRBJ2-4; TRBD1 aligns across 8 bases. The CDR3 has 15 residues. Germline V lookup: CDR1 GTSNPN, CDR2 SVGIG (reference sequence). Germline trimming cut 4 bases from V and 3 bases from J; bases unmatched to any gene: 8. CDR3 residues: CAWNLGQGDKNIQYF. In DNA, the CDR3 is TGTGCCTGGAATTTAGGACAGGGTGACAAAAACATTCAGTACTTC.

In nucleotides, the CDR3 is TGCGCCAGCAGAAGTAGCGGAGGAGGCTACGAGCAGTACTTC. This encodes CASRSSGGGYEQYF. The V gene is TRBV10-2, the J gene TRBJ2-7, with a possible D match to TRBD2 (6 bases). V was cut by 6 bases and J by 3 bases, with 15 bases left in between. Germline lookup yields CDR1 WSHSY and CDR2 SAAADI. The CDR3 length is 14 residues.

This clone was detected once. V is TRBV7-2 and J is TRBJ2-1; D gene ambiguous. The V and J ends lost 5 bases and 0 bases respectively, with 11 bases between them. Looked up from germline, CDR1 is SGHTA and CDR2 is FQGNSA. The CDR3 is 15 amino acids. The CDR3 DNA is TGTGCCAGCAGCCGAGACTGGAGCTCCTACAATGAGCAGTTCTTC. Protein sequence: CASSRDWSSYNEQFF.

This clone was detected only once. This rearrangement joins TRBV5-1 to TRBJ2-1; weak D call: TRBD2 (5 bases). V was pared by 1 base and J by 5 bases, with 13 bases between. This CDR3 is built from 15 residues. CDR1 is SGHRS, CDR2 YFSETQ, per germline. Written as DNA, the CDR3 is TGCGCCAGCAGCTTGTCGGGTAGCGCCAACAATGAGCAGTTCTTC. It yields the protein CASSLSGSANNEQFF. Drawing the rest from reference TRBV5-1 and TRBJ2-1, the complete variable domain is KAGVTQTPRYLIKTRGQQVTLSCSPISGHRSVSWYQQTPGQGLQFLFEYFSETQRNKGNFPGRFSGRQFSNSRSEMNVSTLELGDSALYLCASSLSGSANNEQFFGPGTRLTVL.

The V call is TRBV6-1, the J call TRBJ1-5; tentatively, D is TRBD1 (5 bases). The CDR3 has 19 amino acids. The ends were cut back, 4 bases at V and 7 bases at J, with 29 bases in the middle. CDR1 and CDR2 from the germline V gene are MNHNS and SASEGT. The CDR3 DNA reads TGTGCCAGCAGTGTGCCAGGGAGGAGGATAAACGTCGGACGGCAGCCCCAGCATTTT. It codes for CASSVPGRRINVGRQPQHF.

The V gene is TRBV7-2, the J gene TRBJ1-2; D is uncertain. Germline CDR1 reads SGHTA; CDR2 reads FQGNSA. The CDR3 runs 12 residues. V lost 5 bases and J 5 bases, leaving 9 bases between the germline ends. Here the CDR3 reads CASSMELYGYTF. The CDR3 bases are TGTGCCAGCAGCATGGAGCTTTATGGCTACACCTTC. Using reference TRBV7-2 and TRBJ1-2 for the parts outside the CDR3, the full variable domain is GAGVSQSPSNKVTEKGKDVELRCDPISGHTALYWYRQSLGQGLEFLIYFQGNSAPDKSGLPSDRFSAERTGGSVSTLTIQRTQQEDSAVYLCASSMELYGYTFGSGTRLTVV.

The rearrangement joins TRBV5-1 to TRBJ1-1; 8 bases fit TRBD1. CDR3 length equals 13 residues. V trimming: 2 bases; J trimming: 6 bases; junction bases outside the gene matches: 3. In germline, CDR1 is SGHRS, CDR2 YFSETQ. CDR3 loop: CASSFGQGSEAFF. The CDR3 DNA is TGCGCCAGCAGCTTTGGACAGGGTTCTGAAGCTTTCTTT. Full variable domain (outside the CDR3, taken from reference TRBV5-1 and TRBJ1-1): KAGVTQTPRYLIKTRGQQVTLSCSPISGHRSVSWYQQTPGQGLQFLFEYFSETQRNKGNFPGRFSGRQFSNSRSEMNVSTLELGDSALYLCASSFGQGSEAFFGQGTRLTVV.

This rearrangement joins TRBV6-6 to TRBJ2-2; perhaps TRBD1 as D (5 bases). The CDR3 is 15 residues long. Germline V gene data show CDR1 as MNHNY and CDR2 as SVGAGI (reference sequence). V was cut by 5 bases and J by 0 bases, with 10 bases left in between. The CDR3 loop reads CASSPGSSNTGELFF. The DNA of the CDR3 is TGTGCCAGCAGTCCAGGGTCCTCGAACACCGGGGAGCTGTTTTTT.

CDR3 region: CASSLNVGRGSYEQYF. The CDR3, as DNA: TGTGCCAGCAGCTTAAACGTGGGCAGGGGTTCCTACGAGCAGTACTTC. The chain uses TRBV7-2 and TRBJ2-7; D possibly corresponds to TRBD1 (6 bases). This CDR3 comprises 16 residues. The germline V and J ends were trimmed by 2 bases and 1 base, with 15 bases remaining between them. Germline lookup yields CDR1 SGHTA and CDR2 FQGNSA.

The rearrangement links TRBV4-3 to TRBJ1-4; D perhaps matches TRBD1 (6 bases). The CDR3 has 15 residues. With 4 bases removed from V and 2 bases from J, the gap between germline ends came to 11 bases. Germline values: CDR1 LGHNA, CDR2 YSLEER. The CDR3 DNA sequence: TGCGCCAGCAGCCTCGGGACACACACTAATGAAAAACTGTTTTTT. This gives the protein CASSLGTHTNEKLFF.